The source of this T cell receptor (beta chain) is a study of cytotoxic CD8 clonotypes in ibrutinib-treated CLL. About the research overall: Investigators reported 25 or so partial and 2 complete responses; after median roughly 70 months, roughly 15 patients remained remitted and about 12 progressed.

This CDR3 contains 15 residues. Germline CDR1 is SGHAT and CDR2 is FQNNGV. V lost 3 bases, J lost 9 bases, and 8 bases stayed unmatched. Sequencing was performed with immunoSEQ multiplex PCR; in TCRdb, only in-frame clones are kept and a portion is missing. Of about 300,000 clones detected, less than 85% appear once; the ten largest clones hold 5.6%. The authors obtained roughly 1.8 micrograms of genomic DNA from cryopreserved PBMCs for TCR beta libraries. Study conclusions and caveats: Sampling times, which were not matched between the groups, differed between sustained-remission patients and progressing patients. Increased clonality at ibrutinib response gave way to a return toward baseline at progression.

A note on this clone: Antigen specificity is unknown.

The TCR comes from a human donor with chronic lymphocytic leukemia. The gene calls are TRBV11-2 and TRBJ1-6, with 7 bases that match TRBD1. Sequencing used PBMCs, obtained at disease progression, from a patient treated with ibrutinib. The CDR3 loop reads CASSFGKGGISPLHF. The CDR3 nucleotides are TGTGCCAGCAGCTTTGGTAAAGGGGGCATTTCACCCCTCCACTTT.